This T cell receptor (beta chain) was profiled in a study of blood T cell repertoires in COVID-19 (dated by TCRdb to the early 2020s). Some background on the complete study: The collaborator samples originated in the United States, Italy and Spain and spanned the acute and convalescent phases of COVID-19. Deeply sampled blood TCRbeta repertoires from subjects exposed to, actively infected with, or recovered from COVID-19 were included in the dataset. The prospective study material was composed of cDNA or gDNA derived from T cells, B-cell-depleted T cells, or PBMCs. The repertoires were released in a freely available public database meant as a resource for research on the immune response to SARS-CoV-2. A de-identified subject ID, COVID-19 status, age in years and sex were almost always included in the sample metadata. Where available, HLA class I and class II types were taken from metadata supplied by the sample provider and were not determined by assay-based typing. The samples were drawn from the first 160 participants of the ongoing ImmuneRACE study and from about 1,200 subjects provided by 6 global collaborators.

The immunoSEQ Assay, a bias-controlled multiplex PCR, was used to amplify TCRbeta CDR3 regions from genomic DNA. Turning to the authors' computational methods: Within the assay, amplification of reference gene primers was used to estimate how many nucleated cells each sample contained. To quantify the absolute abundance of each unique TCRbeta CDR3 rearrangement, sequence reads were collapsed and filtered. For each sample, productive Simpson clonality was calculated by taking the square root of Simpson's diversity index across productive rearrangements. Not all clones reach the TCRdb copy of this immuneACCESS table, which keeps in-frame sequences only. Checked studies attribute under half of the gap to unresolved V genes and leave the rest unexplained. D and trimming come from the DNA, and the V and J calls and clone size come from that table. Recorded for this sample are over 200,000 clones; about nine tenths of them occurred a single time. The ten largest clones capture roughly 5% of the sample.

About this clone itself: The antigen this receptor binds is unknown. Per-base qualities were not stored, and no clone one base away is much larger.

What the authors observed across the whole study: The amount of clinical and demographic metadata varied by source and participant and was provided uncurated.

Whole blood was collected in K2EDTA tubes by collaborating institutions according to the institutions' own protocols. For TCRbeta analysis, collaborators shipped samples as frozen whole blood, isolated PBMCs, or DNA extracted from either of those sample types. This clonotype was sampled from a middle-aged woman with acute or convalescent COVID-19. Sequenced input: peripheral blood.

The CDR3: CASSPTSTGELFF. The nucleotide sequence reads as follows: TGTGCCAGCTCACCGACAAGCACCGGGGAGCTGTTTTTT. The V and J genes are TRBV18 and TRBJ2-2, with the D segment identity uncertain. V lost 3 bases and J lost 4 bases; the stretch between them is 6 bases long. CDR3 length: 13 amino acids, cysteine to phenylalanine. The sequence is cut down to CDR3 DNA, 39 bases in frame from base 1. The germline V gene supplies CDR1 KGHSH and CDR2 LQKENI.